This TCR beta chain was documented in a study of control samples from healthy donors and cancer patients. This CDR3 has 15 residues. CDR1 is SNHLY, CDR2 FYNNEI, per germline. Trimming cost V 7 bases and J 2 bases, with 18 bases left between them. Clones were sequenced by immunoSEQ multiplex PCR, and TCRdb holds only the in-frame ones, with some missing. Of roughly 58,000 clones listed, 70% to 90% are singletons. J is TRBJ2-7 and V is TRBV2; D is perhaps TRBD1 or TRBD2 (5 bases each). What was sequenced was PBMCs. The TCR comes from an older woman with lung cancer. CDR3 amino acids: CASTKRGLGTYEQYF. CDR3 nucleotide sequence: TGTGCCAGCACCAAGAGGGGTCTAGGGACCTACGAGCAGTACTTC.